These 7 T cell receptor beta chains were all obtained from the same sample, sequenced in a study of monozygotic twins with inflammatory bowel disease. Reprocessing the 5' RACE reads, TCRdb reports a single entry for every CDR3 protein and omits DNA. The table for this sample gives around 190,000 distinct CDR3 sequences. Sequenced: blood. The source of these receptors is a human donor with ulcerative colitis or Crohn's disease, or a healthy co-twin of an affected twin (not recorded which).

The gene calls are TRBV6-5 and TRBJ2-7; the TRBD1 assignment by TCRdb is unverifiable without DNA. The CDR3 consists of 15 residues. The germline V gene encodes CDR1 MNHEY and CDR2 SVGAGI. The CDR3: CASSWRRTGTYEQYF.

This chain joins TRBV20-1 and TRBJ1-5; lacking DNA, the TRBD1 call made by TCRdb goes unchecked. The CDR3 has 13 residues. From germline, CDR1 is DFQATT and CDR2 SNEGSKA (reference sequence). The CDR3 region is CSARDSSGWSQHF.

The CDR3 is CASSPDRGLRETQYF. This rearrangement joins TRBV18 to TRBJ2-5; TCRdb designates TRBD1, a call that cannot be tested without DNA. The CDR3 loop spans 15 amino acids. The germline gives CDR1 KGHSH, CDR2 LQKENI.

This sequence joins TRBV7-8 and TRBJ1-5. Germline CDR1 is SGHVS and CDR2 is FQNEAQ. The CDR3 has 15 amino acids. CDR3: CASSLLGGSNQPQHF.

The chain uses TRBV7-9 and TRBJ2-3; TCRdb's D gene call, TRBD1, goes unchecked for lack of DNA. CDR1 SEHNR and CDR2 FQNEAQ come from the germline V gene (reference sequence). The CDR3 spans 17 residues. Here the CDR3 reads CASSLDFGQGVTDTQYF.

The V and J genes are TRBV25-1 and TRBJ2-6. From germline, CDR1 is MGHDK and CDR2 SYGVNS. This CDR3 region has 15 residues. This chain's CDR3 is CASSESGTGANVLTF.

The rearrangement uses TRBV12-5 and TRBJ1-2. This CDR3 is 15 amino acids long. Germline CDR1 and CDR2: LGHNT and FRNRAP. CDR3 amino acids: CASGLLAGSDYGYTF.